These 7 T cell receptor beta chains were sequenced from one sample in a study of cytomegalovirus exposure and HLA in healthy donors. This PCR relied on a set of 60 Vbeta primers and 13 Jbeta primers. TCRdb's copy holds only in-frame clones and misses some; the assay was immunoSEQ multiplex PCR. In the table there are roughly 160,000 clones, approximately 88% of which are singletons. Material: PBMCs. These receptors all come from a woman between 25 and 40 years old in good health and CMV-seronegative.

This clone was seen a few times. The chain carries TRBV6-1 and TRBJ1-1, with D uncertain. The V gene's germline CDR1 is MNHNS and CDR2 SASEGT. The ends were cut back, 4 bases at V and 3 bases at J, with 9 bases in the middle. The CDR3 spans 13 residues. CDR3 nucleotide sequence: TGTGCCAGCAGTGGGTTGGAGCACACTGAAGCTTTCTTT. It translates to CASSGLEHTEAFF.

V usage is TRBV10-2 and J usage is TRBJ2-2; the D is unclear. CDR1 WSHSY and CDR2 SAAADI come from the germline V gene. Trimming removed 7 bases at V and 6 bases at J, with 12 bases between. This CDR3 is 13 amino acids long. The CDR3, as DNA: TGCGCCAGCACCTCGACCAGGCCCGGGGAGCTGTTTTTT. Amino acids: CASTSTRPGELFF.

The DNA of the CDR3 is TGCAGCGTTGCAAAGGGAGAGTTTGAGGAGCAGTTCTTC. Translated, it gives CSVAKGEFEEQFF. This rearrangement joins TRBV29-1 to TRBJ2-1, with D maybe TRBD2 (5 bases). The CDR3 length is 13 residues. Deletions cut 4 bases from V and 10 bases from J, with 17 bases between. Germline V gives CDR1 SQVTM, CDR2 ANQGSEA.

This chain connects TRBV19 to TRBJ1-1, with D possibly being TRBD1 (5 bases). V was pared by 10 bases and J by 6 bases, with 24 bases between. The germline V gene encodes CDR1 LNHDA and CDR2 SQIVND (reference sequence). The CDR3 spans 15 residues. CDR3 in amino acids: CAIVSREGVIPEAFF. The CDR3 region has the DNA TGTGCCATCGTAAGCAGGGAGGGTGTGATCCCTGAAGCTTTCTTT.

The chain carries TRBV7-2 and TRBJ2-2; D remains unclear. The CDR3 sequence is 14 residues long. Trimming shortened V by 2 bases and J by 4 bases, and 8 bases separated the two germline ends. Germline CDR1 reads SGHTA; CDR2 reads FQGNSA. CDR3 in amino acids: CASSLTPGTGELFF. For the CDR3, the DNA is TGTGCCAGCAGCTTAACCCCAGGCACCGGGGAGCTGTTTTTT. The full variable domain, its missing parts supplied by reference TRBV7-2 and TRBJ2-2, is GAGVSQSPSNKVTEKGKDVELRCDPISGHTALYWYRQSLGQGLEFLIYFQGNSAPDKSGLPSDRFSAERTGGSVSTLTIQRTQQEDSAVYLCASSLTPGTGELFFGEGSRLTVL.

The rearrangement joins TRBV11-2 to TRBJ1-3; D unclear. Trimming took 5 bases from V and 1 from J, leaving 12 bases between them. This CDR3 has 15 residues. Per germline, CDR1 SGHAT and CDR2 FQNNGV. CDR3 DNA sequence: TGTGCCAGCAGCCGCCTGCAGTCTTCTGGAAACACCATATATTTT. Translated, it gives CASSRLQSSGNTIYF.

This rearrangement joins TRBV28 to TRBJ1-5; no clear D. The V gene lost 6 bases and the J gene lost 2 bases, with 14 bases spanning the gap. This CDR3 is built from 15 residues. Germline V gene lookup returns CDR1 MDHEN and CDR2 SYDVKM. The DNA for the CDR3 is TGTGCCAGCAGGGCTCCGGGGAGTGGCAATCAGCCCCAGCATTTT. It codes for CASRAPGSGNQPQHF.